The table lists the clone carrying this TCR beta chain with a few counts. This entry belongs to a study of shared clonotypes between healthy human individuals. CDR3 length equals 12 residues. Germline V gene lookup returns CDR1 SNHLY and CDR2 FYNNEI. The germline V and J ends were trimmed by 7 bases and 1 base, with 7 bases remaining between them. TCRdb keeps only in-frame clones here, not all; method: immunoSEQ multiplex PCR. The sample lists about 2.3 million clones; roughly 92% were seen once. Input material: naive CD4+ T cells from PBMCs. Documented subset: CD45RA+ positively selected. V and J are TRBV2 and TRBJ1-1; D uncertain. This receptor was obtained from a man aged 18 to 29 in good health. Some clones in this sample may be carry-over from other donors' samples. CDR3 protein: CASNLGNTEAFF. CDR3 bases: TGTGCCAGCAATTTAGGGAACACTGAAGCTTTCTTT.